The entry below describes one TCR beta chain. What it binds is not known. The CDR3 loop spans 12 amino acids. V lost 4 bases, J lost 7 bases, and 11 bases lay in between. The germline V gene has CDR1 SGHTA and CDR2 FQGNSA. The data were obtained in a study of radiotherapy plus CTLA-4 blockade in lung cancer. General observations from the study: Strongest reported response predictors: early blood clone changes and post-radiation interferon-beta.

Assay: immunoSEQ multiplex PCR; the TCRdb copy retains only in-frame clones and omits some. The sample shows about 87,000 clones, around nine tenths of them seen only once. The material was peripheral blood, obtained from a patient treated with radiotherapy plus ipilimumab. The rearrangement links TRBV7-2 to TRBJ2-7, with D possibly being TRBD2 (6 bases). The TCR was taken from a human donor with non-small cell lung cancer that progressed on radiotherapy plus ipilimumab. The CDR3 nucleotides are TGTGCCAGCAGCTGGAGGGGCCGGGAGCAGTACTTC. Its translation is CASSWRGREQYF. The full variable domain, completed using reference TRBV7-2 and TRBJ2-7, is GAGVSQSPSNKVTEKGKDVELRCDPISGHTALYWYRQSLGQGLEFLIYFQGNSAPDKSGLPSDRFSAERTGGSVSTLTIQRTQQEDSAVYLCASSWRGREQYFGPGTRLTVT.